This T cell receptor (beta chain) was sequenced in a study of human T cells and chemical hapten exposure. This clonotype was counted at least ten times. In germline, CDR1 is MNHEY, CDR2 SVGAGI. The CDR3 is 12 amino acids. The V segment lost 10 bases and the J segment 2 bases; nucleotides outside the gene matches: 3. TCRdb independently ran MiXCR on the RACE reads; one entry per CDR3 protein. The data hold 65,000 or so distinct CDR3 sequences, with approximately 6.2% observed a single time. Time point described: healthy volunteer bleed at 6 weeks. Unfractionated whole blood yielded total RNA. The chain uses TRBV6-5 and TRBJ2-7, with 9 bases that match TRBD1. The TCR comes from a female donor in good health. Some clones in this sample may be carry-over from other donors' samples. The sample was whole blood. The CDR3 DNA follows: TGTGCCACTAGACAGGGGGCCTACGAGCAGTACTTC. Encoded protein: CATRQGAYEQYF.